The 23 T cell receptor beta chains given below trace back to one sample, sequenced in a study of PD-1 blockade in classical Hodgkin lymphoma. Each of the patients experienced relapse following autologous stem cell transplantation, and their brentuximab vedotin exposure differed. Sequencing was performed with immunoSEQ multiplex PCR; in TCRdb, only in-frame clones are kept and a portion is missing. The sample consists of some 150,000 clones, 78% of them appearing once. The specimen comprised peripheral blood mononuclear cells (PBMCs), sampled before the second cycle of nivolumab. These receptors were collected from a human donor with classical Hodgkin lymphoma.

In its sample, this clone was seen a few times. This chain connects TRBV5-1 to TRBJ1-6; unclear D gene. V lost 0 bases, J lost 9 bases, and 7 bases lay in between. Germline V lookup: CDR1 SGHRS, CDR2 YFSETQ. The length of the CDR3 is 13 residues. The CDR3 loop is CASSLAESSPLHF. The CDR3 region has the DNA TGCGCCAGCAGCTTGGCAGAGTCTTCACCCCTCCACTTT.

V and J are TRBV10-2 and TRBJ1-5, with no clear D. The ends were cut back, 4 bases at V and 1 base at J, with 11 bases in the middle. This CDR3 has 15 residues. Germline CDR1 reads WSHSY; CDR2 reads SAAADI. The CDR3 coding sequence is TGCGCCAGCAGTGCCAGGCTTACAAGCAATCAGCCCCAGCATTTT. This encodes CASSARLTSNQPQHF.

This clone was picked up a small number of times. The rearrangement joins TRBV30 to TRBJ2-1; 7 bases are a match to TRBD2. CDR1 is GTSNPN and CDR2 is SVGIG in the germline V gene (reference sequence). The CDR3 is made up of 15 amino acids. Germline trimming cut 0 bases from V and 9 bases from J; bases unmatched to any gene: 11. The CDR3 reads CAWSVGTIVSAEQFF. The CDR3, as DNA: TGTGCCTGGAGTGTCGGGACTATTGTCTCGGCTGAGCAGTTCTTC.

The chain combines TRBV10-3 with TRBJ2-5, with D maybe TRBD1 (5 bases). The germline gives CDR1 ENHRY, CDR2 SYGVKD. Trimming shortened V by 4 bases and J by 5 bases, and 14 bases separated the two germline ends. The CDR3 spans 14 residues. CDR3: CAISARQGSETQYF. CDR3 sequence (DNA): TGTGCCATCAGTGCAAGGCAGGGCTCGGAGACCCAGTACTTC.

The chain is built from TRBV10-3 and TRBJ1-5; D gene ambiguous. CDR3 length: 14 amino acids. Germline V gene sequence: CDR1 ENHRY, CDR2 SYGVKD. With 2 bases removed from V and 5 bases from J, the gap between germline ends came to 10 bases. The CDR3 spells CAISESTRHQPQHF. The CDR3 coding sequence is TGTGCCATCAGTGAGAGTACACGACATCAGCCCCAGCATTTT.

There are a few counts of this clone. This chain links TRBV6-4 with TRBJ1-1; the D gene is possibly TRBD1 (5 bases). From germline, CDR1 is MRHNA and CDR2 SNTAGT. CDR3 length: 13 amino acids. The ends were cut back, 10 bases at V and 0 bases at J, with 12 bases in the middle. The chain's CDR3 is CATRQNMNTEAFF. In DNA, the CDR3 is TGTGCCACCAGACAGAATATGAACACTGAAGCTTTCTTT.

This chain joins TRBV6-5 and TRBJ2-7, with 9 nucleotides matching TRBD2. The germline V gene has CDR1 MNHEY and CDR2 SVGAGI. This CDR3 is 16 amino acids long. J lost 6 bases, V lost 7 bases, and 16 bases had no gene match. The CDR3 sequence is CASTSSGREGRGEQYF. CDR3 coding DNA: TGTGCCAGCACTTCCTCCGGGCGGGAGGGACGTGGCGAGCAGTACTTC.

This chain uses TRBV20-1 with TRBJ2-1; 12 bases are a match to TRBD2. Germline trimming cut 1 base from V and 15 bases from J; bases unmatched to any gene: 1. Germline lookup yields CDR1 DFQATT and CDR2 SNEGSKA (reference sequence). This CDR3 has 11 amino acids. The CDR3 DNA is TGCAGTGCTAGAGTGGGACTAGCGGGGTTCTTC. Residues: CSARVGLAGFF.

The chain employs TRBV7-9 and TRBJ2-1; 9 bases are a match to TRBD1. J gave up 8 bases and V 6 bases, and 11 bases lay outside the gene matches. There are 15 residues in the CDR3. Per the germline V gene, CDR1 is SEHNR and CDR2 is FQNEAQ (reference sequence). The CDR3 loop is CASSRYRGRSHEQFF. The DNA for the CDR3 is TGTGCCAGCAGTCGGTACAGGGGGCGCAGCCATGAGCAGTTCTTC. The full variable domain, with the rest looked up from reference TRBV7-9 and TRBJ2-1, is DTGVSQNPRHKITKRGQNVTFRCDPISEHNRLYWYRQTLGQGPEFLTYFQNEAQLEKSRLLSDRFSAERPKGSFSTLEIQRTEQGDSAMYLCASSRYRGRSHEQFFGPGTRLTVL.

This chain links TRBV30 with TRBJ1-2, with a weak D call TRBD1 (5 bases). Germline assignment: CDR1 GTSNPN and CDR2 SVGIG (reference sequence). The CDR3 consists of 12 residues. DNA of the CDR3: TGTGCAGGGATAGGGGTGCACTATGGCTACACCTTC. Translated, it gives CAGIGVHYGYTF.

The chain recombines TRBV7-9 with TRBJ1-5, with D tentatively TRBD1 (6 bases). The CDR3 is made up of 14 amino acids. Trimming removed 1 base from V and 4 bases from J, with 8 bases in between. Germline CDR1 and CDR2: SEHNR and FQNEAQ (reference sequence). In DNA form, the CDR3 reads TGTGCCAGCAGCTTAGGGACAGTTAATCAGCCCCAGCATTTT. Translation: CASSLGTVNQPQHF.

This chain joins TRBV6-6 and TRBJ1-1; D possibly corresponds to TRBD1 (6 bases). CDR3 length: 15 residues. Trimming removed 5 bases from V and 4 bases from J, with 17 bases in between. CDR1 is MNHNY, CDR2 SVGAGI, per germline (reference sequence). The CDR3 region is CASSQNQGKVTEAFF. Written as DNA, the CDR3 is TGTGCCAGCAGTCAAAACCAGGGGAAGGTCACTGAAGCTTTCTTT.

This chain joins TRBV6-5 and TRBJ2-7, with TRBD2 matching 8 bases. The CDR3 has 14 amino acids. Per the germline V gene, CDR1 is MNHEY and CDR2 is SVGAGI. Trimming at V came to 5 bases and at J to 8 bases, leaving 11 bases not matched to a gene. The CDR3 nucleotides are TGTGCCAGCAGTAAAGCTAGCGGGTCCAGAAAGCAGTACTTC. Translating it yields CASSKASGSRKQYF.

This chain connects TRBV10-3 to TRBJ1-2, with no clear D. With 4 bases removed from V and 4 bases from J, the gap between germline ends came to 7 bases. This CDR3 has 12 residues. Germline values: CDR1 ENHRY, CDR2 SYGVKD. The CDR3 region has the DNA TGTGCCATCAGTGGCCGAGGCTATGGCTACACCTTC. Translated, it gives CAISGRGYGYTF.

CDR3 nucleotides: TGTGCCAGCAGCGCCACGAGGAACAGGGGAGCAGATACGCAGTATTTT. It encodes CASSATRNRGADTQYF. V gene TRBV5-8 combines with J gene TRBJ2-3, with 7 bases aligning to TRBD1. In germline, CDR1 is SGHTS, CDR2 YDEGEE. The junction had 12 bases not matched to a gene; V was cut back by 4 bases and J by 4 bases. The CDR3 spans 16 residues.

The genes are TRBV27 and TRBJ1-2; D remains ambiguous. Germline V lookup: CDR1 MNHEY, CDR2 SMNVEV (reference sequence). V lost 2 bases to trimming and J lost 8 bases, with 12 bases between them. This CDR3 region has 13 residues. The CDR3 DNA sequence: TGTGCCAGCAGTTTACGGTTTGGTGGGGGCTACACCTTC. Translation gives CASSLRFGGGYTF.

The chain links TRBV9 to TRBJ1-5; TRBD1 matches at 8 bases. The V gene end was trimmed by 2 bases and the J gene end by 4 bases; junction bases not matched to a gene: 5. The germline V gene has CDR1 SGDLS and CDR2 YYNGEE. CDR3 length: 15 amino acids. The CDR3, as DNA: TGTGCCAGCAGCGTCGGACAGGGAGGGAATCAGCCCCAGCATTTT. Translation: CASSVGQGGNQPQHF.

In nucleotides, the CDR3 is TGTGCCAGCAGTGAGGGGGCAGTCGCCGGGGAGCTGTTTTTT. Protein sequence: CASSEGAVAGELFF. The chain couples TRBV6-1 to TRBJ2-2, with D maybe TRBD1 (6 bases). The CDR3 runs 14 residues. The germline CDR1 and CDR2 sequences are MNHNS and SASEGT. Deletions cut 3 bases from V and 6 bases from J, with 11 bases between.

This chain links TRBV7-2 with TRBJ2-4; the D gene is possibly TRBD2 (6 bases). The CDR3 runs to 16 residues. Germline V gene data show CDR1 as SGHTA and CDR2 as FQGNSA. V dropped 1 base and J dropped 5 bases, with 15 bases sitting between them. The CDR3 loop reads CASSLGGTARENIQYF. CDR3 nucleotides: TGTGCCAGCAGCTTAGGCGGGACCGCTCGGGAAAACATTCAGTACTTC.

The chain carries TRBV6-1 and TRBJ2-7; weak D call: TRBD2 (6 bases). Germline CDR1 MNHNS, CDR2 SASEGT. V was shortened by 9 bases and J by 0 bases, with 15 bases between the two germline ends. The CDR3 extends over 14 amino acids. The CDR3 loop reads CASRQGGSSYEQYF. The CDR3 DNA reads as TGTGCCAGTAGGCAGGGAGGAAGCTCCTACGAGCAGTACTTC.

CDR3 in DNA: TGTGCCAGCAGCTTGGTCCGGACCGGGGAGCTGTTTTTT. Translating gives CASSLVRTGELFF. The chain uses TRBV5-6 and TRBJ2-2; D remains unclear. In germline, CDR1 is SGHDT, CDR2 YYEEEE. CDR3 length: 13 residues. The germline V and J ends were trimmed by 0 bases and 5 bases, with 5 bases remaining between them.

The V call is TRBV28, the J call TRBJ1-5; no clear D gene. Germline CDR1 reads MDHEN; CDR2 reads SYDVKM. With 0 bases removed from V and 4 bases from J, the gap between germline ends came to 7 bases. The CDR3 sequence is 14 residues long. CDR3 region: CASSLWGRNQPQHF. The CDR3 DNA reads as TGTGCCAGCAGTTTATGGGGTCGTAATCAGCCCCAGCATTTT.

This clone was counted between two and nine times. J is TRBJ1-2 and V is TRBV28; no reliable D call. Germline V CDR1 and CDR2: MDHEN, SYDVKM. This CDR3 spans 13 amino acids. V lost 6 bases, J lost 4 bases, and 12 bases lay in between. CDR3 DNA sequence: TGTGCCAGCAGCCCCTCGATGGGCTATGGCTACACCTTC. Its translation: CASSPSMGYGYTF.